The sequence of this T cell receptor beta chain was determined in a study of T cells in localized non-small cell lung cancer. Broader study findings: Adjacent lung tissue had a median around 50 of the top 100 clones found in the tumor. Tumor showed lower T cell clonality than uninvolved adjacent lung, where it was highest. A single tumor region was sequenced, leaving heterogeneity possible.

Germline CDR1 reads SGHDN; CDR2 reads FVKESK. This CDR3 is 13 amino acids long. The germline V and J ends were trimmed by 0 bases and 8 bases, with 7 bases remaining between them. With respect to this clone: What it recognizes is unknown.

Some clones are missing from TCRdb's copy, which holds only in-frame ones; the method was immunoSEQ multiplex PCR. Here the sample spans 45,000 to 65,000 clones, about three quarters being singletons. The specimen comprised PBMCs, sampled before any cancer treatment. The TCR was taken from a woman between 35 and 70 years old with stage II lung adenocarcinoma. The genes are TRBV14 and TRBJ2-2; D not resolved. The CDR3 loop is CASSQDLRGELFF. The DNA for the CDR3 is TGTGCCAGCAGCCAAGATCTTCGGGGGGAGCTGTTTTTT.